The text below deals with one TCR beta chain. Its antigen is undetermined. This entry belongs to a study of cytomegalovirus exposure and HLA in healthy donors. Study conclusions and caveats: First-cohort TCR clusters tended to co-occur in the 90 to 150 validation repertoires, a later analysis found. Reportedly, cytomegalovirus status was diagnosed with high sensitivity and specificity.

Between the trimmed V and J ends, which lost 2 bases and 6 bases, there was a span of 16 bases. Germline CDR1 reads SEHNR; CDR2 reads FQNEAQ (reference sequence). This CDR3 contains 15 residues. Here immunoSEQ multiplex PCR was the method, and the copy in TCRdb shows in-frame clones only, minus some. The sample contains roughly 150,000 clones, around nine tenths of which appear only once. V is TRBV7-9 and J is TRBJ1-1; D ambiguous. The TCR originated in a man between 18 and 35 years old in good health and CMV-seropositive. Sequenced input: PBMCs. CDR3 amino acids: CASSLFRGASAEAFF. DNA for the CDR3: TGTGCCAGCAGCTTATTCCGCGGAGCGAGTGCTGAAGCTTTCTTT.